Following are 11 T cell receptor beta chains from one sample sequenced in a study of blood T cell repertoires in COVID-19. Repertoires were generated with immunoSEQ multiplex PCR, while TCRdb's copy carries only in-frame clones and drops some. The sample yields about 170,000 clones, 87% seen once. The sample consisted of peripheral blood. The receptors come from a woman aged 45 to 65 with acute or convalescent COVID-19.

The chain has TRBV21-1 and TRBJ1-6; the D call TRBD1 from the table was never checked on the DNA. TRBV21-1 is a pseudogene. The CDR3 totals 15 residues. CDR3 DNA: TGTGCCAGCAGCAAATCGGCAGGGGCGGATTCACCCCTCCACTTT. This sequence encodes CASSKSAGADSPLHF.

The V and J genes are TRBV2 and TRBJ1-5; 9 bases are shared with TRBD1. Unmatched junction bases numbered 3, after V lost 6 bases and J lost 9 bases. CDR3 length: 12 residues. Germline CDR1 reads SNHLY; CDR2 reads FYNNEI. In DNA form, the CDR3 reads TGTGCCAGCAGCACAGGGGGCCGGCCCCAGCATTTT. It translates to CASSTGGRPQHF. Full variable domain (remainder filled in from reference TRBV2 and TRBJ1-5): EPEVTQTPSHQVTQMGQEVILRCVPISNHLYFYWYRQILGQKVEFLVSFYNNEISEKSEIFDDQFSVERPDGSNFTLKIRSTKLEDSAMYFCASSTGGRPQHFGDGTRLSIL.

V is TRBV5-1 and J is TRBJ2-7, with 8 bases fitting TRBD1. V was pared by 6 bases and J by 5 bases, with 7 bases of the junction left unmatched. This CDR3 is 13 amino acids long. Germline V gene lookup returns CDR1 SGHRS and CDR2 YFSETQ. The CDR3 loop reads CASNQLQGDEQYF. In nucleotides, the CDR3 is TGCGCCAGCAACCAATTACAGGGGGACGAGCAGTACTTC.

The rearrangement uses TRBV2 and TRBJ2-7; D perhaps matches TRBD1 (6 bases). V lost 8 bases, J lost 7 bases, and 18 bases lay in between. CDR1 SNHLY and CDR2 FYNNEI come from the germline V gene. This CDR3 spans 13 amino acids. The CDR3 here is CASLQGIAEEQYF. CDR3 DNA: TGTGCCAGCCTCCAGGGGATAGCAGAGGAGCAGTACTTC.

A single count supports this clone. The rearrangement uses TRBV27 and TRBJ2-2, with D possibly being TRBD2 (7 bases). There are 14 residues in the CDR3. Germline V gene data show CDR1 as MNHEY and CDR2 as SMNVEV (reference sequence). Trimming shortened V by 11 bases and J by 7 bases, and 20 bases separated the two germline ends. Here the CDR3 DNA reads TGTGCCCGCCGGGGTGGGGGGGCGGTCGGGGAGCTGTTTTTT. Amino acids: CARRGGGAVGELFF.

Details on this clone: Germline and junction disagree at one end, which may indicate a read error. The gene calls are TRBV13 and TRBJ1-2, with 8 bases lining up with TRBD1. The CDR3 covers 17 residues. Germline lookup yields CDR1 PRHDT and CDR2 FYEKMQ (reference sequence). The CDR3 sequence is CASSLGLGDRSNYGYTF. The CDR3 nucleotides are TGTGCCAGCAGCCTAGGCTTAGGGGACAGGTCAAACTATGGCTACACCTTC. The variable domain in full, completed from reference TRBV13 and TRBJ1-2, reads AAGVIQSPRHLIKEKRETATLKCYPIPRHDTVYWYQQGPGQDPQFLISFYEKMQSDKGSIPDRFSAQQFSDYHSELNMSSLELGDSALYFCASSLGLGDRSNYGYTFGSGTRLTVV.

The J gene is TRBJ1-1, the V gene TRBV2; no reliable D call. The CDR3 is 13 residues long. The V gene's germline CDR1 is SNHLY and CDR2 FYNNEI. The V end lost 4 bases, the J end lost 3 bases, and 9 bases lay between the germline ends. The CDR3: CASSAQVDTEAFF. The CDR3, as DNA: TGTGCCAGCAGTGCGCAGGTGGACACTGAAGCTTTCTTT.

CDR3 in amino acids: CASSEAGGGNTIYF. CDR3 coding DNA: TGTGCCAGCAGTGAAGCGGGCGGGGGAAACACCATATATTTT. The chain uses TRBV6-1 and TRBJ1-3; D remains ambiguous. Trimming shortened V by 0 bases and J by 4 bases, and 7 bases separated the two germline ends. This CDR3 is built from 14 residues. Germline V CDR1 and CDR2: MNHNS, SASEGT.

The CDR3 loop reads CASSESQGGQPQHF. In DNA form, the CDR3 reads TGCGCCAGCAGTGAGTCCCAGGGTGGCCAGCCCCAGCATTTT. V usage is TRBV10-2 and J usage is TRBJ1-5; possibly TRBD1 for D (5 bases). The CDR3 runs to 14 residues. The germline CDR1 and CDR2 sequences are WSHSY and SAAADI. V was pared by 0 bases and J by 7 bases, with 10 bases between.

This clone was recorded a few times. The chain couples TRBV2 to TRBJ1-5; D might be TRBD1 (5 bases). Trimming left V 1 base short and J 6 bases short, with 10 bases between. CDR3 length: 14 amino acids. Germline loops: CDR1 SNHLY, CDR2 FYNNEI. Here the CDR3 DNA reads TGTGCCAGCAGTGAAGGTCAGGGAGGTCAGCCCCAGCATTTT. Its translation: CASSEGQGGQPQHF.

The chain combines TRBV19 with TRBJ1-2, with 10 bases lining up with TRBD1. The CDR3 has 14 amino acids. The V gene's germline CDR1 is LNHDA and CDR2 SQIVND (reference sequence). V shed 5 bases and J 8 bases; nucleotides not matched to a gene: 8. For the CDR3, the DNA is TGTGCCAGTAGTCCCGACAGGGGGCTAGGAGGCTACACCTTC. Encoded protein: CASSPDRGLGGYTF.